The clone carrying this T cell receptor (beta chain) was seen repeatedly, ten times or more. These data belong to a study of T-cell reconstitution after alpha-beta-depleted transplantation in children. Preparation of the TCRbeta library involved a method that used unique molecular identifiers. Each CDR3 protein gets one entry after TCRdb re-called the PCR reads with MiXCR. Of 550,000 to 800,000 distinct CDR3 sequences in the sample, around 13% were seen once. V lost 4 bases to trimming and J lost 9 bases, with 10 bases between them. The CDR3 has 11 residues. Germline V gives CDR1 DFQATT, CDR2 SNEGSKA (reference sequence).

This sequence was found in a girl aged 2 to 10 with congenital amegakaryocytic thrombocytopenia, due to receive a stem cell transplant. Here the sequenced sample was PBMCs, taken before TCRalphabeta/CD19-depleted stem cell transplant. The rearrangement uses TRBV20-1 and TRBJ2-1; D remains unclear. The CDR3 here is CSAKASVEQFF. The CDR3 coding sequence is TGCAGTGCTAAGGCAAGCGTTGAGCAGTTCTTC.